A single sample is the source of the 14 T cell receptor beta chains below, sequenced in a study of CD8 T cells in ankylosing spondylitis (dated by TCRdb to 2016 to 2017). Library preparation employed 5' RACE. Sequencing was performed on an Illumina HiSeq 2500. TCRdb itself trimmed the public reads at Q25 with fastp, ran MiXCR and retained productive beta chains. Each CDR3 protein gets just one entry, which takes the most common genes and DNA from the rows behind it. The sample records 340,000 or so distinct CDR3 sequences, about 15% of which are singletons. The ten biggest clones cover about 1% of the sample. Sequencing input: blood, either unsorted or a sorted T cell fraction (not recorded which). The receptors come from a male donor with ankylosing spondylitis or in good health (not recorded which).

The CDR3 DNA follows: TGCAGCGTCGCAGATACGCAGTATTTT. Its translation is CSVADTQYF. V is TRBV29-1 and J is TRBJ2-3; D remains unclear. The CDR3 is 9 amino acids. Per germline, CDR1 SQVTM and CDR2 ANQGSEA. V was shortened by 6 bases and J by 4 bases, with 2 bases between the two germline ends.

This clonotype was counted a few times. The chain has TRBV5-1 and TRBJ1-1; D may be TRBD1 (5 bases). The CDR3 spans 16 residues. Looked up from germline, CDR1 is SGHRS and CDR2 is YFSETQ. The V and J ends lost 4 bases and 8 bases respectively, with 24 bases between them. The CDR3 bases are TGCGCCAGCAGCCTGGGGACGGTAACCCTTGCCCTCGAAGCTTTCTTT. Amino acid sequence: CASSLGTVTLALEAFF.

This clonotype was observed at least ten times. This chain uses TRBV7-8 with TRBJ2-2; no clear D. The germline CDR1 and CDR2 sequences are SGHVS and FQNEAQ. V was cut by 3 bases and J by 3 bases, with 5 bases left in between. CDR3 size: 13 residues. The CDR3 is CASSLKDTGELFF. The CDR3, as DNA: TGTGCCAGCAGCTTGAAAGACACCGGGGAGCTGTTTTTT. Drawing the rest from reference TRBV7-8 and TRBJ2-2, the complete variable domain is GAGVSQSPRYKVAKRGQDVALRCDPISGHVSLFWYQQALGQGPEFLTYFQNEAQLDKSGLPSDRFFAERPEGSVSTLKIQRTQQEDSAVYLCASSLKDTGELFFGEGSRLTVL.

In this sample, this clonotype turned up a few times. This chain links TRBV5-1 with TRBJ2-6, with D perhaps given as TRBD1 or TRBD2 (5 bases each). CDR3 length: 17 residues. The germline gives CDR1 SGHRS, CDR2 YFSETQ. Trimming pared 5 bases from V and 0 bases from J, leaving 15 bases between. This chain's CDR3 is CASSGDGWSSGANVLTF. DNA of the CDR3: TGCGCCAGCAGTGGGGACGGTTGGAGCTCTGGGGCCAACGTCCTGACTTTC.

The CDR3 loop reads CASSQETLGAGGHETQYF. The CDR3 nucleotides are TGCGCCAGCAGCCAAGAAACCCTCGGGGCGGGAGGGCACGAGACCCAGTACTTC. The V and J genes are TRBV4-1 and TRBJ2-5; 9 bases agree with TRBD2. The CDR3 has 18 residues. The germline V gene has CDR1 MGHRA and CDR2 YSYEKL. The ends lost 0 bases at V and 5 bases at J; junction bases unmatched: 13.

CDR3 DNA sequence: TGTGCCAGCAGTGTTCGGGCGAGGGGCACTGAAGCTTTCTTT. Amino acid sequence: CASSVRARGTEAFF. The V and J genes are TRBV6-1 and TRBJ1-1; tentatively, D is TRBD1 (5 bases). The CDR3 runs 14 residues. In germline, CDR1 is MNHNS, CDR2 SASEGT. With 4 bases removed from V and 4 bases from J, the gap between germline ends came to 13 bases.

The V call is TRBV6-1, the J call TRBJ2-5; 8 bases align to TRBD1. V trimming: 6 bases; J trimming: 1 base; junction bases outside the gene matches: 10. There are 16 residues in the CDR3. Germline-derived CDR1 and CDR2 are MNHNS and SASEGT. The CDR3 bases are TGTGCCAGCAGGCCCGGGACAGGTGGACCCCAAGAGACCCAGTACTTC. This gives the protein CASRPGTGGPQETQYF.

The CDR3 reads CSASNLGGTGELFF. As DNA, the CDR3 is TGCAGTGCCTCGAACCTAGGCGGTACCGGGGAGCTGTTTTTT. The chain links TRBV20-1 to TRBJ2-2; no clear D gene. The CDR3 loop spans 14 amino acids. V dropped 6 bases and J dropped 5 bases, with 16 bases sitting between them. Germline CDR1 DFQATT, CDR2 SNEGSKA (reference sequence).

This clonotype was observed many times. The rearrangement links TRBV12-3 or TRBV12-4 to TRBJ2-3, with 10 bases that match TRBD2. The CDR3 sequence is 20 residues long. V lost 4 bases to trimming and J lost 0 bases; unmatched junction nucleotides: 16. The CDR3 region is CASSSHPGASGGLSTDTQYF. As DNA, the CDR3 is TGTGCCAGCAGTTCCCATCCCGGGGCTAGCGGGGGCCTTAGCACAGATACGCAGTATTTT.

The chain couples TRBV4-1 to TRBJ1-2, with D perhaps matching TRBD1 (5 bases). CDR1 MGHRA and CDR2 YSYEKL come from the germline V gene. V dropped 5 bases and J dropped 2 bases, with 12 bases sitting between them. The CDR3 sequence is 14 residues long. CDR3 region: CASSSTEGNYGYTF. Written as DNA, the CDR3 is TGCGCCAGCAGCTCCACCGAGGGGAACTATGGCTACACCTTC.

This clonotype was seen a few times. The CDR3 nucleotides read TGCAGTGCGCGACCGGGACACTCGAACACTGAAGCTTTCTTT. Its translation: CSARPGHSNTEAFF. The chain has TRBV20-1 and TRBJ1-1, with D perhaps TRBD1 (6 bases). CDR1 is DFQATT and CDR2 is SNEGSKA in the germline V gene (reference sequence). The CDR3 has 14 residues. V lost 6 bases to trimming and J lost 1 base, with 15 bases between them.

This clonotype was recorded at least ten times. This chain uses TRBV5-1 with TRBJ1-1, with a weak D call TRBD1 (6 bases). CDR1 is SGHRS and CDR2 is YFSETQ in the germline V gene. V was cut by 4 bases and J by 4 bases, with 11 bases left in between. The CDR3 covers 13 residues. Written as DNA, the CDR3 is TGCGCCAGCAGCACCAAGGGGGGCACTGAAGCTTTCTTT. This sequence encodes CASSTKGGTEAFF.

V gene TRBV12-3 or TRBV12-4 combines with J gene TRBJ1-2, with a weak D call TRBD1 (6 bases). Trimming pared 6 bases from V and 7 bases from J, leaving 21 bases between. The CDR3 is made up of 15 amino acids. DNA of the CDR3: TGTGCCAGCAGAATCTACCTACAGGGCGGCGGTGGCTACACCTTC. This encodes CASRIYLQGGGGYTF.

This clonotype came up a few times. The V gene is TRBV12-3 or TRBV12-4, the J gene TRBJ2-5; D gene unclear. The V end was cut by 1 base, the J end by 4 bases, with 13 bases between. The CDR3 spans 15 residues. Written as DNA, the CDR3 is TGTGCCAGCAGTTTAGATCCGGGCCGAGGAGAGACCCAGTACTTC. Protein: CASSLDPGRGETQYF.